This T cell receptor (beta chain) derives from a study of a mutant IDH1 vaccine in newly diagnosed glioma. Study-wide context: Patients' prior therapy spanned radiotherapy, temozolomide, or both; most underwent both.

CDR1 and CDR2 from the germline V gene are SGHRS and YFSETQ. V was pared by 5 bases and J by 0 bases, with 6 bases of the junction left unmatched. The CDR3 sequence is 15 residues long. Notes on this clone: Its matching antigen is unknown.

Libraries were prepared by immunoSEQ multiplex PCR; TCRdb keeps only in-frame clonotypes and omits some of them. Among about 75,000 clones listed, roughly 91% were seen once. The time point denotes: week 5, during vaccination. Each dose delivered 300 ug of mutant IDH1 20-mer peptide subcutaneously with imiquimod. The receptor's source is a woman aged 45-65 years with glioma. This specimen consisted of PBMCs, obtained from a glioma patient whose treatment included an IDH1 peptide vaccine. This sequence joins TRBV5-1 and TRBJ2-3; 7 bases match TRBD2. The CDR3 DNA sequence: TGCGCCAGCAGGGTCGCTAGCGGCAGCACAGATACGCAGTATTTT. Protein product: CASRVASGSTDTQYF.